This TCR beta chain was found in a study of tumor-infiltrating lymphocytes in primary liver carcinoma. Study-level information: Patients were men and women aged 30 to 69 years.

Overall study findings and caveats: All five tumor regions shared only about 8-24% of top clones.

About this clonotype: Its antigen is as yet unknown.

Investigators took RNA and DNA out together from approximately 22-30 mg of unsorted bulk tissue. Sampling was performed at five separate regions of each tumor. Tumor samples all exceeded 85% viable tumor cells. Total RNA amounting to approximately 460 ng was the source from which TCR beta cDNA was made with a constant-region primer. Generation of the TCR beta libraries relied on three nested multiplex PCR rounds using slightly modified ARM-PCR. Rounds one and two of PCR, each of roughly 11 cycles, were primed with TRBV1-TRBV30 forward primers and a C-beta reverse primer. MiXCR was run by TCRdb on the multiplex PCR reads, yielding one entry per CDR3 protein. The sample records approximately 73,000 distinct CDR3 sequences, roughly two thirds being singletons. This CDR3 is built from 15 residues. The germline V and J ends were trimmed by 7 bases and 0 bases, with 13 bases remaining between them.

The sequence derives from an older woman with primary liver carcinoma and hepatitis B virus infection. J is TRBJ1-5 and V is TRBV12-3 or TRBV12-4; D call uncertain. The source material was liver tumor tissue from sampling region 4. Noted subset: tumor region T4, right-lateral pole. The CDR3 region has the DNA TGTGCCAGCATTAGGTTAGCTTATAGCAATCAGCCCCAGCATTTT. As protein: CASIRLAYSNQPQHF.